The entry below gives a single TCR beta chain sequence along with its context. This clonotype appeared many times. The specificity of this receptor is unknown. Qualities for individual bases were not recorded, and no much larger clone is one base off. Taken from the germline V gene, the CDR1 and CDR2 loops are MDHEN and SYDVKM. The cysteine opens and the phenylalanine closes a CDR3 of 15 amino acids. Solely the CDR3 DNA is kept, with 45 bases framed from the first base. V is pared back by 6 bases and J by 5 bases, with 18 bases lying between the germline termini. This specimen comes from a study of molecular identifiers for immune sequencing clone quantification (dated by TCRdb to the late 2010s). Looking at the study overall: For a replicate experiment, the RNA from either around 20,000 or 99,000 naive CD8 T cells was divided into five aliquots, and four of those aliquots went on to sequencing. CD8 T cells were used in a methods study to benchmark molecular-identifier clustering-based TCR repertoire sequencing (MIDCIRS) and TCR RNA copy counting. Overall study outcomes, separate from this receptor: When barcode sub-clustering was left out, chimeric consensus sequences inflated TCR diversity, with chimeras reaching as high as 47%. Even against a background of approximately 1 million naive CD8 T cells, spiked-in Jurkat TCR RNA amounting to a single cell's worth was reported to be detectable. The naive libraries included spiked-in Jurkat TCR RNA (around 9 copies' worth), and this RNA is not part of the donor repertoire. Modeling estimated 3 to 3.5 recovered TCR RNA copies per cell, compared with about ten by digital PCR, which implies 30% to 35% capture efficiency. In CMV-specific effector cells, over 99% of molecules were held by clones above 20 RNA copies, whereas under 1% of molecules were held by such clones in naive cells. The sizes of highly expanded clones could end up underestimated when identical TCR molecules share a barcode.

Library preparation was by PCR. The run used a NextSeq 500. Preparation of bulk TCR libraries followed a previously described approach, with the TCR primers listed in Table S5. The Qiagen AllPrep DNA/RNA kit was used to purify total RNA. Before analysis, reads from multiple sequencing runs of the same library were pooled. The authors' pipeline ran thus. Only reads with exact TCR constant sequence were kept, trimmed to 150 nt, and grouped by their 12-nt molecular barcodes. Reads within each barcode group were sub-clustered using a 15% Levenshtein threshold, and quality-weighted consensus sequences were constructed for each RNA molecule. Non-functional sequences were removed, as were lower-count sequences one edit away from another. On the basis of fitting two negative binomial distributions, barcode sub-clusters with fewer than 20% of the maximum read count were discarded. TCRdb ran its own pipeline on the public reads, namely fastp trimming at Q25 and MiXCR clone calling, and kept in-frame beta chains. Entries are consolidated by CDR3 protein sequence, retaining the most common genes and DNA. The V and J calls reflect TCRdb's pipeline rather than the authors' work. In all, the sample holds some 100,000 distinct CDR3 sequences, and roughly 38% of those were seen once. The top ten clonotypes cover less than 5% of the sample.

Libraries of naive CD8 T cells were generated from about 19,000 to 1,100,000 sorted cells, with 10%, 30% or 50% of the purified RNA used. Naive CD8 T cells were FACS-sorted as CD8+CD4-CCR7+CD45RA+ on a BD FACSAria II into RLT Plus buffer. To test detection sensitivity, Jurkat RNA equal to ten TCR copies was added to samples of roughly 19,000-1,100,000 naive CD8 T cells. CD8 T cells were enriched using RosetteSep CD8+ T Cell Enrichment Cocktail and Ficoll-Paque, and the enriched cells then underwent ACK red cell lysis. The source material was naive CD8+ T cells from blood, with Jurkat cell RNA spiked in. The sample's cell subset or site label, in plain terms: FACS-sorted CD8+CD4-CCR7+CD45RA+ naive T cells. The rearrangement combines TRBV28 with TRBJ2-3; 6 matching bases give a weak D call of TRBD1. The clonotype comes from a human donor in good health. Some libraries in this study had Jurkat cell RNA spiked in. The CDR3 region reads CASRLVGQGIDTQYF. The DNA sequence is as follows: TGTGCCAGCAGACTTGTAGGTCAGGGGATAGATACGCAGTATTTT.